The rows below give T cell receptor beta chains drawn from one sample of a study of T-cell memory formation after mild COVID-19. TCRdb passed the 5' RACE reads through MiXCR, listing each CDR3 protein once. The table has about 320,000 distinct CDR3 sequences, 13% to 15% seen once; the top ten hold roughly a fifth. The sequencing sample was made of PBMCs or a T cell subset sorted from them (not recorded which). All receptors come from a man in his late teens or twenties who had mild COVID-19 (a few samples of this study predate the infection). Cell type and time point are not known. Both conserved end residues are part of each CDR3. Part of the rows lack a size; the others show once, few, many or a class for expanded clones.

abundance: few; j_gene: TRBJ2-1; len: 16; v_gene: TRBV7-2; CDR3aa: CASSPRLGPSMGEQFF
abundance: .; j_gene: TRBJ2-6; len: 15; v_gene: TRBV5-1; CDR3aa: CASSPSWSGANVLTF
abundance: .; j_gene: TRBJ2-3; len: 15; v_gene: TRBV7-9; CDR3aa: CASSHSGGATDTQYF
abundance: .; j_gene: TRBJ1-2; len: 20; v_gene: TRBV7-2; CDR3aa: CASSTRRGRSFRPRYYGYTF
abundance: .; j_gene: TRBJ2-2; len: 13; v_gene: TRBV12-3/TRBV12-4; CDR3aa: CASRGGVAGELFF
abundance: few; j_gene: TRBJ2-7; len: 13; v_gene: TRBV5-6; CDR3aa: CASSFGASYEQYF
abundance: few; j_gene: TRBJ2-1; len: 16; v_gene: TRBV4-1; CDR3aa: CASSQLLAGGNNEQFF
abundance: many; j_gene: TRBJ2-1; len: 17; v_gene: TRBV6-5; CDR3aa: CASSYHLAGGPYNEQFF
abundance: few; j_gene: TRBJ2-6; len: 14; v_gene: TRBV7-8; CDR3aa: CASSLVLGANVLTF
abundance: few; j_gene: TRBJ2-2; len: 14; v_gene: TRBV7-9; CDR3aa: CASSLPQGAGELFF
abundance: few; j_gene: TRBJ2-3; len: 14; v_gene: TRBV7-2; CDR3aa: CASSFLGAVDTQYF
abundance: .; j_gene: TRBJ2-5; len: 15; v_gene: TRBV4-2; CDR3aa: CASSQELLYQETQYF
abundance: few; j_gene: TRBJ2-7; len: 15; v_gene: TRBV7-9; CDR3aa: CASSLRGQGPYEQYF
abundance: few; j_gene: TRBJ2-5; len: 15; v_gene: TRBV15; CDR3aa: CATSRNVRDSQTQYF
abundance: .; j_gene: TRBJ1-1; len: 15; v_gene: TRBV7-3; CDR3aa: CASSLWRTVNTEAFF
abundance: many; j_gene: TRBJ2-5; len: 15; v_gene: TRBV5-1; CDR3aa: CASSALAGGQETQYF
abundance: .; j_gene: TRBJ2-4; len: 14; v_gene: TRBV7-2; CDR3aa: CASRRTGTKNIQYF
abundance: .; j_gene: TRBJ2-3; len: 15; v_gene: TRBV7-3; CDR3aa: CASSLRGRGTDTQYF
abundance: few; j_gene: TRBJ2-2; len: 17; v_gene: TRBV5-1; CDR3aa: CASSRTGPIANTGELFF
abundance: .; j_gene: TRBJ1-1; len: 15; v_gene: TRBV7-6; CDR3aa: CASSLHRGAGTEAFF
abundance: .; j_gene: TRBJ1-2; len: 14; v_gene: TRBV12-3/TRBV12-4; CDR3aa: CASSLRTGSAGYTF
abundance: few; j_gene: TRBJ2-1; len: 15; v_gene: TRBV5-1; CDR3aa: CDSSLEGESYNEQFF
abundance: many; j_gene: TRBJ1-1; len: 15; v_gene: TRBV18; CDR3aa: CASSPDTEMNTEAFF
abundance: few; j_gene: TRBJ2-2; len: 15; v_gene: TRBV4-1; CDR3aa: CASSLLAGFTGELFF
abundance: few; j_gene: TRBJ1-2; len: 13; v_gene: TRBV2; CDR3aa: CASSVDREDGYTF
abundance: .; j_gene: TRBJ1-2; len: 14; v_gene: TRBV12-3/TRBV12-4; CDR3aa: CASSGAGGGYGYTF
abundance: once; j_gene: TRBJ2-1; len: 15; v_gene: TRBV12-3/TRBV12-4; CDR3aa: CASSFRFPSYNEQFF
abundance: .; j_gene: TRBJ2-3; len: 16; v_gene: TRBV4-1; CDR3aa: CASSQDGPGGGDTQYF
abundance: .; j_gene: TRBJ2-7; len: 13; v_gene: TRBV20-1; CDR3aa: CSARGPVSSEQYF
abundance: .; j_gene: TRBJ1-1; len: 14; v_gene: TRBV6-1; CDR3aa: CASSDSGAGTEAFF
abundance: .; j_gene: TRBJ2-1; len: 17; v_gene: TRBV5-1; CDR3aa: CASSAQRGQVSYNEQFF
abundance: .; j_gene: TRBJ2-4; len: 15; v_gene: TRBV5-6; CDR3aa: CASSRTASGGPIQYF
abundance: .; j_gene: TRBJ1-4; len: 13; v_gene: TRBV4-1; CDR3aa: CASSQVRQVVLFF
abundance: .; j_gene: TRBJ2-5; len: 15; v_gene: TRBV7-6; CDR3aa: CASSSGPKPQETQYF
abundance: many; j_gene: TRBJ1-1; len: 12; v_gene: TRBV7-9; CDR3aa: CASSQTGYEAFF
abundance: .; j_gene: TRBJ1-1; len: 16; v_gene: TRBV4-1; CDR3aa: CASSLGWGGSDTEAFF
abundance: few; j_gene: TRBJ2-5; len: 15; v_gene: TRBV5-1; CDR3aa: CASSPDGTSGETQYF
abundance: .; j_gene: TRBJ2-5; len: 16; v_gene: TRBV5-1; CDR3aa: CASSLTASGGQETQYF
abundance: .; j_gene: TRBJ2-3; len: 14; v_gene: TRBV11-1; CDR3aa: CASSLSGISDTQYF
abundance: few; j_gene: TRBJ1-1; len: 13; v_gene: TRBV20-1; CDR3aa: CSVQEGRDTEAFF
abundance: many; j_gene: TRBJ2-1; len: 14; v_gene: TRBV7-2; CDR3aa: CASSLGHGGNEQFF
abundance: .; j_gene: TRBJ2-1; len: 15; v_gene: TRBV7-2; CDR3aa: CASAYGASSYNEQFF
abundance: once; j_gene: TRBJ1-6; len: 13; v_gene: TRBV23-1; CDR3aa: CASSQPWEGSLHF
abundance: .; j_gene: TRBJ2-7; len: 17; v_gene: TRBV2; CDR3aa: CASSEIPGQGNSYEQYF
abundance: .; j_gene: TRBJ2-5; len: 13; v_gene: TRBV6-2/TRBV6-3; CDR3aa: CASAEGGRETQYF
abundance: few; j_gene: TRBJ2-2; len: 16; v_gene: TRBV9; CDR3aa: CASSVADRGNTGELFF